The 14 T cell receptor beta chains below come from one sample, sequenced in a study of Tregs in tolerant kidney transplant recipients. Only in-frame clones appear in the TCRdb table, and some are missing; sequencing was by immunoSEQ multiplex PCR. This table holds more than 45,000 clones. Specimen: CD4+ T cells from blood, collected before the transplant. These receptors all come from a human donor who received a combined kidney and bone marrow transplant.

Concerning this clone itself: The CDR3 end is not reached by the read, which stops 3 residues before it; the germline J gene fills it in. At the DNA level, this CDR3 is encoded by other sequences in the same sample as well. V is TRBV18 and J is TRBJ1-4, with TRBD1 matching 7 bases. The J segment lost 4 bases and the V segment lost 2 bases, leaving 7 bases of the junction unmatched. Germline V gene data show CDR1 as KGHSH and CDR2 as LQKENI. The CDR3 contains 16 residues. CDR3 sequence: CASSPRGRPDNEKLFF. The CDR3 bases that were read are TGTGCCAGCTCACCAAGGGGGCGGCCCGATAATGAAAAA.

Concerning this clone itself: The CDR3 extends 3 residues past the end of the read, so its final part is completed from the germline J gene. The chain has TRBV2 and TRBJ2-2; the D gene is possibly TRBD1 (7 bases). Germline V lookup: CDR1 SNHLY, CDR2 FYNNEI. The CDR3 totals 15 residues. The V end was cut by 6 bases, the J end by 10 bases, with 21 bases between. The CDR3 is CASSAEAGGRLELFF. The CDR3 DNA, read in part, is TGTGCCAGCAGCGCCGAAGCAGGGGGGCGATTGGAG.

On this clone itself: Other DNA sequences of this sample code for an identical CDR3. CDR3 residues: CASSPRTDTQYF. CDR3 DNA (partial): TGTGCCAGTAGTCCTCGCACAGATACG. The rearrangement joins TRBV19 to TRBJ2-3; D not resolved. The CDR3 end falls 3 residues outside the read, so it is completed with the germline J gene. The germline CDR1 and CDR2 sequences are LNHDA and SQIVND (reference sequence). The CDR3 has 12 residues. V lost 5 bases and J 1 base, leaving 4 bases between the germline ends.

As concerns this clone: Read sequence stops 3 residues before the CDR3 end, and the germline J gene provides the missing end. This rearrangement joins TRBV5-1 to TRBJ1-6; TRBD1 matches at 8 bases. The CDR3 is made up of 15 amino acids. The germline V gene has CDR1 SGHRS and CDR2 YFSETQ. Unmatched junction bases numbered 8, after V lost 4 bases and J lost 8 bases. The CDR3 bases that were read are TGCGCCAGCAGCCGCTGGACAGGGTCCGATTCACCC. Encoded protein: CASSRWTGSDSP. The complete CDR3 reads CASSRWTGSDSPLHF.

With respect to this clone: The sequence runs out 3 residues before the end of the CDR3; the remainder is reconstructed from the germline J gene. This chain connects TRBV11-2 to TRBJ2-5, with a possible D match to TRBD2 (6 bases). The CDR3 runs to 13 residues. V shed 5 bases and J shed 5 bases, with 12 bases lying between them. CDR1 is SGHAT, CDR2 FQNNGV, per germline. The sequenced part of the CDR3 DNA is TGTGCCAGCAGCCGGGGGTATGGGGAGACC. It codes for CASSRGYGET. The CDR3, in full, reads CASSRGYGETQYF.

A word on this clone: The CDR3 is cut off 3 residues early in the read; its end comes from the germline J gene. The chain uses TRBV7-2 and TRBJ2-1; 9 nucleotides line up with TRBD2. V shed 4 bases, J shed 8 bases, and the junction held 9 bases outside the gene matches. CDR3 length: 15 residues. CDR1 SGHTA and CDR2 FQGNSA come from the germline V gene. CDR3 bases read: TGTGCCAGCAGCTCTTTTGCGGGAGGGCCGGATGAG. This gives the protein CASSSFAGGPDE. Given in full, the CDR3 is CASSSFAGGPDEQFF.

Note on this clone: From the germline J gene comes the end of the CDR3, since the read stops 3 residues before it. The chain combines TRBV29-1 with TRBJ2-2; a possible D gene is TRBD2 (5 bases). Trimming took off 7 bases at V and 6 bases at J, with 18 bases between the two ends. The CDR3 has 14 amino acids. The germline CDR1 and CDR2 sequences are SQVTM and ANQGSEA. CDR3 protein: CSASVGSAAGELFF. CDR3 bases read: TGCAGCGCCTCGGTGGGTAGCGCGGCCGGGGAG.

Notes on this clone: The CDR3 end is not reached by the read, which stops 3 residues before it; the germline J gene fills it in. The chain recombines TRBV20-1 with TRBJ2-7; 9 bases line up with TRBD2. The V gene end was trimmed by 1 base and the J gene end by 3 bases; junction bases not matched to a gene: 1. Germline loops: CDR1 DFQATT, CDR2 SNEGSKA (reference sequence). The CDR3 covers 13 residues. The covered CDR3 bases are TGCAGTGCTAGAGGGACTAGCGACTACGAG. Protein: CSARGTSDYE. From start to end, the CDR3 is CSARGTSDYEQYF.

About this clone itself: The CDR3 extends 3 residues past the end of the read, so its final part is completed from the germline J gene. J is TRBJ2-1 and V is TRBV2; TRBD2 agrees at 7 bases. Germline CDR1 SNHLY, CDR2 FYNNEI. The CDR3 covers 15 residues. J lost 2 bases, V lost 6 bases, and 7 bases had no gene match. The CDR3 is CASRRLAVTYNEQFF. The part of the CDR3 DNA that was read is TGTGCCAGCAGAAGGCTAGCGGTTACCTACAATGAG.

In regard to this clone: The read finishes 3 residues shy of the CDR3 end, and the germline J gene is used to complete it. V gene TRBV10-2 combines with J gene TRBJ2-7, with 7 bases fitting TRBD1. Germline V gives CDR1 WSHSY, CDR2 SAAADI. CDR3 size: 13 residues. The V and J ends lost 5 bases and 3 bases, in that order; junction bases with no gene match: 4. The CDR3 loop is CASSRDRLYEQYF. The sequenced CDR3 bases are TGCGCCAGCAGTCGGGACAGACTCTACGAG.

A note on this clone: The sequence runs out 3 residues before the end of the CDR3; the remainder is reconstructed from the germline J gene. Other DNA variants within this sample encode the same CDR3. The chain is built from TRBV19 and TRBJ2-1; 10 bases agree with TRBD2. V trimming: 6 bases; J trimming: 6 bases; junction bases outside the gene matches: 8. This CDR3 comprises 15 residues. Germline V CDR1 and CDR2: LNHDA, SQIVND (reference sequence). This chain's CDR3 is CASSLRLAGFNEQFF. The part of the CDR3 DNA that was read is TGTGCCAGTAGCCTGAGACTAGCGGGTTTCAATGAG. The full variable domain, its missing parts supplied by reference TRBV19 and TRBJ2-1, is DGGITQSPKYLFRKEGQNVTLSCEQNLNHDAMYWYRQDPGQGLRLIYYSQIVNDFQKGDIAEGYSVSREKKESFPLTVTSAQKNPTAFYLCASSLRLAGFNEQFFGPGTRLTVL.

Comments on this clone: From the germline J gene comes the end of the CDR3, since the read stops 3 residues before it. The chain has TRBV18 and TRBJ2-7, with TRBD1 matching over 7 bases. The germline V gene encodes CDR1 KGHSH and CDR2 LQKENI. The length of the CDR3 is 16 residues. V lost 2 bases, J lost 2 bases, and 9 bases stayed unmatched. The CDR3 bases that were read are TGTGCCAGCTCACCAAGGAACCGGGACAGAACCTACGAG. Translating gives CASSPRNRDRTYE. The full CDR3 sequence reads CASSPRNRDRTYEQYF. Filled out from reference TRBV18 and TRBJ2-7, the complete variable domain reads NAGVMQNPRHLVRRRGQEARLRCSPMKGHSHVYWYRQLPEEGLKFMVYLQKENIIDESGMPKERFSAEFPKEGPSILRIQQVVRGDSAAYFCASSPRNRDRTYEQYFGPGTRLTVT.

Details on this clone: With the read ending 3 residues before the CDR3 end, the germline J gene is used to fill in that end. The gene calls are TRBV28 and TRBJ2-5, with a possible D match to TRBD1 (6 bases). Germline lookup yields CDR1 MDHEN and CDR2 SYDVKM. The CDR3 sequence is 13 residues long. Trimming cost V 3 bases and J 4 bases, with 9 bases left between them. CDR3 protein: CASSFQGSETQYF. Incomplete CDR3 DNA: TGTGCCAGCAGTTTCCAGGGGTCAGAGACC.

On this clone: A junction end diverges from the germline sequence, so it may reflect a read error. The read ends 3 residues early relative to the CDR3; the germline J gene fills the gap. The V gene is TRBV19, the J gene TRBJ1-5; D is unresolved. This CDR3 contains 15 residues. CDR1 and CDR2 from the germline V gene are LNHDA and SQIVND (reference sequence). The CDR3 bases that were read are TGTGCCAGTAGTTTAGAGGGCTATAGCAATCAGCCC. It is translated as CASSLEGYSNQP. The CDR3 in its entirety is CASSLEGYSNQPQHF.